This record looks at one T cell receptor beta chain sequence and its context. This entry comes from a study of T cell changes during pregnancy in multiple sclerosis. CDR3 length: 18 amino acids. Per the germline V gene, CDR1 is SGDLS and CDR2 is YYNGEE. V shed 0 bases and J 8 bases; nucleotides not matched to a gene: 14. Repertoires were generated with immunoSEQ multiplex PCR, while TCRdb's copy carries only in-frame clones and drops some. Among tens of thousands of clones, 90% were seen once, and the ten largest hold roughly 3.3%. The receptor was isolated from a female donor in good health, enrolled as a control in a pregnancy study. Specimen: peripheral blood, collected in the first trimester of pregnancy. V gene TRBV9 combines with J gene TRBJ1-4; 9 bases match TRBD1. CDR3 loop: CASSVGRVMGDRDEKLFF. The DNA of the CDR3 is TGTGCCAGCAGCGTAGGAAGGGTAATGGGGGACAGGGACGAAAAACTGTTTTTT.